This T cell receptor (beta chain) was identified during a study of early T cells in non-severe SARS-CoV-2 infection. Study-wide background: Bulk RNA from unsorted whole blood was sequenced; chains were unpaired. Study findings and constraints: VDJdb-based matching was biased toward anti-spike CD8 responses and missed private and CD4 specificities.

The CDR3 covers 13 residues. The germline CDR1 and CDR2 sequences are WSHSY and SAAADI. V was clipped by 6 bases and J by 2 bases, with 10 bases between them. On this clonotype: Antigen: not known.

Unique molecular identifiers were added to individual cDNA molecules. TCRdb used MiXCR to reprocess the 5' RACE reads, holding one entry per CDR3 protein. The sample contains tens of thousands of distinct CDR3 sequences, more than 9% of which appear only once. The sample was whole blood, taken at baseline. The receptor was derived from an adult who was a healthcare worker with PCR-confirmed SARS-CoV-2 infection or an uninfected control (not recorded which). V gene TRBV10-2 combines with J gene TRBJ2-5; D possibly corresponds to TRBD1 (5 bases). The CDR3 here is CASRQAGQETQYF. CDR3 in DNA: TGCGCCAGCAGACAGGCCGGTCAAGAGACCCAGTACTTC.